Below, 5 T cell receptor beta chains from the same sample are listed, as sequenced in a study of vaccination effects on CD4 cells after COVID-19. Repertoires were generated with immunoSEQ multiplex PCR, while TCRdb's copy carries only in-frame clones and drops some. Here the sample spans about 52,000 clones, approximately 75% being singletons. Peptide-pool stimulation followed by sequencing identified expanded antigen-specific CD4+ clonotypes in the ViraFEST assay. With more than nine days of culture completed, CD4+ T cells were isolated. According to the study, vaccine recipients showed no prior SARS-CoV-2 infection and negative nucleocapsid antibodies. Their antigen targets remain unknown. The specimen was CD4+ T cells from PBMCs cultured with HCoV-OC43 spike peptides, collected before COVID-19 vaccination. As for subset: HCoV-OC43 spike overlapping peptide pool stimulation. These receptors came from a human donor who received a COVID-19 vaccine.

This chain uses TRBV5-5 with TRBJ1-4; 8 positions match TRBD1. With 5 bases clipped from V and 11 bases from J, the junction kept 5 bases outside the gene matches. CDR1 is SGHKS and CDR2 is YYEKEE in the germline V gene (reference sequence). This CDR3 spans 12 amino acids. CDR3 sequence reads: CASRQGVGKLFF. The CDR3 DNA sequence: TGTGCCAGCAGACAGGGGGTCGGGAAACTGTTTTTT.

The chain recombines TRBV5-5 with TRBJ1-5; 8 positions agree with TRBD1. The J segment lost 6 bases and the V segment lost 0 bases, leaving 5 bases of the junction unmatched. CDR1 and CDR2 (germline): SGHKS, YYEKEE (reference sequence). This CDR3 has 15 amino acids. The CDR3 loop reads CASSLGQGLSQPQHF. The CDR3, as DNA: TGTGCCAGCAGCTTGGGACAGGGGCTCTCTCAGCCCCAGCATTTT.

The chain recombines TRBV5-3 with TRBJ1-2; 7 nucleotides align to TRBD1. TRBV5-3 counts as an open reading frame of uncertain function. V gave up 4 bases and J gave up 2 bases; unmatched junction bases: 8. The CDR3 contains 15 residues. CDR3 nucleotide sequence: TGTGCCAGAAGCCCGCCCAGGGGACAGAACTATGGCTACACCTTC. Its translation is CARSPPRGQNYGYTF.

The V and J genes are TRBV6-1 and TRBJ2-1, with D unresolved. The length of the CDR3 is 14 residues. CDR1 is MNHNS and CDR2 is SASEGT in the germline V gene. Trimming took 0 bases from V and 3 from J, leaving 6 bases between them. The CDR3 coding sequence is TGTGCCAGCAGTGAAGCGGGCAGCTACAATGAGCAGTTCTTC. Its protein is CASSEAGSYNEQFF.

This chain uses TRBV5-1 with TRBJ1-1; TRBD1 might be the D (6 bases). CDR1 SGHRS and CDR2 YFSETQ come from the germline V gene. CDR3 length: 14 amino acids. V was shortened by 0 bases and J by 5 bases, with 11 bases between the two germline ends. The CDR3 region has the DNA TGCGCCAGCAGCTTGGGGGGGGCTGAAACTGAAGCTTTCTTT. Protein: CASSLGGAETEAFF.